Below, 4 T cell receptor beta chains from the same sample are listed, as sequenced in a study of regulatory T cells in long-lasting Graves disease. Time point: newly diagnosed GD, antithyroid drugs for less than 3 months. PBMC-derived RNA was used for the TCR library. Assembly of TCR beta libraries relied on iRepertoire HTBI primers together with Arm-PCR of CDR3 regions. TCRdb re-called the multiplex PCR reads with MiXCR, one entry per CDR3 protein. Of 360,000 or so distinct CDR3 sequences listed, roughly 17% were seen once; the top ten hold about 19%. The sample was also reused in another study, on T cells in Graves' hyperthyroidism and ophthalmopathy.

The starting material was peripheral blood mononuclear cells (PBMCs), obtained at new diagnosis, from a patient treated with antithyroid drugs. These TCRs come from a woman in her late teens or twenties with Graves disease.

This clonotype was counted many times. The genes are TRBV9 and TRBJ2-7; TRBD1 is a possible D gene (6 bases). Germline CDR1 is SGDLS and CDR2 is YYNGEE. The CDR3 covers 15 residues. Trimming removed 5 bases from V and 4 bases from J, with 19 bases in between. CDR3 sequence: CASSGGGGPAYEQYF. CDR3 nucleotide sequence: TGTGCCAGCAGTGGGGGCGGAGGCCCGGCGTACGAGCAGTACTTC.

A few counts support this clonotype. The CDR3 region has the DNA TGTGCCAGCAGTTTCTCGGTGAATCAGCCCCAGCATTTT. It is translated as CASSFSVNQPQHF. This chain links TRBV28 with TRBJ1-5; no definite D call. Trimming took 3 bases from V and 4 from J, leaving 7 bases between them. CDR1 and CDR2 (germline): MDHEN, SYDVKM. The CDR3 is 13 amino acids. The whole variable domain, remainder taken from reference TRBV28 and TRBJ1-5, is DVKVTQSSRYLVKRTGEKVFLECVQDMDHENMFWYRQDPGLGLRLIYFSYDVKMKEKGDIPEGYSVSREKKERFSLILESASTNQTSMYLCASSFSVNQPQHFGDGTRLSIL.

This clonotype was seen ten or more times. The chain carries TRBV2 and TRBJ2-6; D unresolved. Trimming left V 3 bases short and J 0 bases short, with 3 bases between. The CDR3 is 14 amino acids. CDR1 SNHLY and CDR2 FYNNEI come from the germline V gene. The CDR3 spells CASSDFSGANVLTF. The CDR3 DNA reads TGTGCCAGCAGTGATTTCTCTGGGGCCAACGTCCTGACTTTC.

This clonotype was found a few times. The chain carries TRBV15 and TRBJ2-7; D gene uncertain. Germline V gene lookup returns CDR1 LNHNV and CDR2 YYDKDF (reference sequence). The CDR3 is 12 amino acids. Trimming shortened V by 0 bases and J by 5 bases, and 5 bases separated the two germline ends. The CDR3 sequence is CATSRDQDEQYF. CDR3 nucleotide sequence: TGTGCCACCAGCAGAGATCAAGACGAGCAGTACTTC.